Given below is one T cell receptor beta chain in context. The record originates from a study of control samples from healthy donors and cancer patients. The CDR3 is 17 amino acids. Germline CDR1 SGHNT, CDR2 YYREEE (reference sequence). The trim removed 2 bases at V and 1 base at J, leaving 6 bases unmatched. Using immunoSEQ multiplex PCR, the repertoire was profiled, and TCRdb retains in-frame clones only, with some absent. The repertoire includes approximately 110,000 clones, roughly 90% of them detected once, and 7.8% sits in the top ten. The source is a woman between 18 and 29 years old in good health. The genes are TRBV5-4 and TRBJ2-4; TRBD2 matches 10 bases. The sample was blood. The CDR3 loop is CASSLERGGVAKNIQYF. In nucleotides, the CDR3 is TGTGCCAGCAGCTTAGAGCGGGGGGGCGTCGCCAAAAACATTCAGTACTTC.